This T cell receptor (beta chain) was identified during a study of CD8 T cells in ankylosing spondylitis. Regarding the study as a whole: Previous work reported some of these motif variants in the synovial fluid and blood of reactive arthritis. Eight highly homologous variants formed a TCR beta motif that appeared characteristic of ankylosing spondylitis blood. Reportedly, disease-linked clones are significantly enriched in ankylosing spondylitis patients' matched synovial fluid.

In the case of this clonotype: Its specificity is not known.

For TCR beta, libraries came from quantitative 5'-RACE with molecular barcodes. TCRdb re-called the 5' RACE reads with MiXCR, one entry per CDR3 protein. The sample carries 670,000 or so distinct CDR3 sequences, around 17% recorded once. V was cut by 4 bases and J by 10 bases, with 17 bases left in between. Per germline, CDR1 SGHRS and CDR2 YFSETQ. The length of the CDR3 is 13 residues. The TCR sequence derives from a male donor with ankylosing spondylitis. Sequenced material: blood, either unsorted or a sorted T cell fraction (not recorded which). V usage is TRBV5-1 and J usage is TRBJ1-1; TRBD1 is a possible D gene (6 bases). This CDR3 is CASSLAGARTAFF. CDR3 nucleotides: TGCGCCAGCAGCCTGGCAGGGGCGAGGACAGCTTTCTTT.